This T cell receptor (beta chain) appears in the sequencing data of a study of human T cells and chemical hapten exposure. Each CDR3 protein gets one entry after TCRdb re-called the RACE reads with MiXCR. The data show 110,000 or so distinct CDR3 sequences, roughly a tenth seen once. Looked up from germline, CDR1 is SEHNR and CDR2 is FQNEAQ (reference sequence). V shed 4 bases and J 3 bases; nucleotides not matched to a gene: 4. This CDR3 is 14 amino acids long. Time point noted: patch test 2, 6 weeks after DPC sensitization. As to treatment: therapeutic diphenylcyclopropenone sensitization with weekly scalp DPC.

V is TRBV7-9 and J is TRBJ2-7, with 9 nucleotides matching TRBD1. This specimen was whole blood, taken in connection with sensitization to the hapten diphenylcyclopropenone (DPC). The receptor was isolated from a woman aged 35 to 49 with alopecia areata. Some clones in this sample may be carry-over from other donors' samples. CDR3 sequence: CASSWDRAFYEQYF. CDR3 nucleotide sequence: TGTGCCAGCAGCTGGGACAGGGCCTTCTACGAGCAGTACTTC.